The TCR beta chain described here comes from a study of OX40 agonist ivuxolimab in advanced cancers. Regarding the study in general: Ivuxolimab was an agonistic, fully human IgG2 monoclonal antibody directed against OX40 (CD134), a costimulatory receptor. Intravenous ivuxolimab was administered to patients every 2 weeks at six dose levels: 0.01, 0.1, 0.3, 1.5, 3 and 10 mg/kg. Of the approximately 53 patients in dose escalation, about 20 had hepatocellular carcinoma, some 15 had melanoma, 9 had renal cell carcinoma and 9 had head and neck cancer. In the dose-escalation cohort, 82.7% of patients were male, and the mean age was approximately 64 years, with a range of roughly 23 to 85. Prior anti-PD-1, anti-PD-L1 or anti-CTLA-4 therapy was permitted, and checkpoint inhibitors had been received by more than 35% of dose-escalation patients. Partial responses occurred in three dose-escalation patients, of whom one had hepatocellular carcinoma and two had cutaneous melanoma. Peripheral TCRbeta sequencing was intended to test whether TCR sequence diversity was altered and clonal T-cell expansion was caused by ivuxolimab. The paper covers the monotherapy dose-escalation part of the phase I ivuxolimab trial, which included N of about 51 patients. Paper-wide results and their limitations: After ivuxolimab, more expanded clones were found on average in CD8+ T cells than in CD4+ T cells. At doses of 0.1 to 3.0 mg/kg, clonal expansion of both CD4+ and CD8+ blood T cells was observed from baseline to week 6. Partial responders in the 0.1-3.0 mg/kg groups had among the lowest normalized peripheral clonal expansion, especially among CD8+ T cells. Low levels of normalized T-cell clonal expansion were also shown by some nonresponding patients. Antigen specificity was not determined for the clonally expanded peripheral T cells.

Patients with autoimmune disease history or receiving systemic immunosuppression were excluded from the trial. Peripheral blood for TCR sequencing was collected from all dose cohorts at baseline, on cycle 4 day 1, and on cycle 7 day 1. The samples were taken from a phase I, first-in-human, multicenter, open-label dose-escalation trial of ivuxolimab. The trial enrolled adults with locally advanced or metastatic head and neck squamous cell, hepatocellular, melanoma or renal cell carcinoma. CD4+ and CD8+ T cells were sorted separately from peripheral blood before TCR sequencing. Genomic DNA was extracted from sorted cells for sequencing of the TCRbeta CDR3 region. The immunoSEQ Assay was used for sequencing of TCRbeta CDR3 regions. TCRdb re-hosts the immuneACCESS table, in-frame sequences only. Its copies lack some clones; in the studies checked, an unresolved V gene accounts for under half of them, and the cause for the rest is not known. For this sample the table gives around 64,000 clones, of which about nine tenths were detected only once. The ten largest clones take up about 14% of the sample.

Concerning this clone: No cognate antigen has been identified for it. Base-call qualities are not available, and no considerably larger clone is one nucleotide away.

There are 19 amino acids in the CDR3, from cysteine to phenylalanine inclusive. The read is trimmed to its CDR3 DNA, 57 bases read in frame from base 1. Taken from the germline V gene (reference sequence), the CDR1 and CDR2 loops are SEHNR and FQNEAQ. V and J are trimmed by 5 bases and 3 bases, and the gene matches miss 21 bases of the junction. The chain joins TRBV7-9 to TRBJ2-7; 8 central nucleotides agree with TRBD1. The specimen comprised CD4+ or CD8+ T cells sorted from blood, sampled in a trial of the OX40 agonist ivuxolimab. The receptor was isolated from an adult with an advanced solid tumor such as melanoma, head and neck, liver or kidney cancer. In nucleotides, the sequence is TGTGCCAGCAGCATACTAATGGGGGAAAGTCAGGGGGCAAACTACGAGCAGTACTTC. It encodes CASSILMGESQGANYEQYF.